A selection of T cell receptor beta chains follows, all from one sample in a study of T cell responses to AZD1222 COVID-19 vaccine. The table came from immunoSEQ multiplex PCR; TCRdb's copy has only in-frame clones and leaves some out. The sample yields about 150,000 clones, over 90% seen once. Sequenced here: peripheral blood, sampled on day 0 of AZD1222 vaccination. These receptors were collected from an adult in good health. Both conserved end residues are part of each CDR3. The D gene is left open where the match is weak. Where a row states a size, it is once, few, many or the class of an expanded clone; other rows omit it.

length	D	V	size	J	CDR3	DNA
12	NA	TRBV30	NA	TRBJ1-5	CAWSPVVGPQHF	TGTGCCTGGAGTCCGGTCGTGGGGCCCCAGCATTTT
13	NA	TRBV14	NA	TRBJ2-1	CASSLLATAEQFF	TGTGCCAGCAGCCTTCTGGCGACCGCGGAGCAGTTCTTC
14	NA	TRBV2	NA	TRBJ1-3	CAIKTTVSGNTIYF	TGTGCCATAAAGACGACAGTCTCTGGAAACACCATATATTTT
16	TRBD2	TRBV7-2	NA	TRBJ2-7	CASSLGGGGRGNEQYF	TGTGCCAGCAGCTTAGGGGGCGGGGGGAGGGGGAACGAGCAGTACTTC
14	NA	TRBV3-1/TRBV3-2	NA	TRBJ1-1	CASSQGGYGTEAFF	TGTGCCAGCAGCCAGGGGGGATACGGCACTGAAGCTTTCTTT
15	TRBD1	TRBV7-2	NA	TRBJ1-1	CASKLPGTVNTEAFF	TGTGCCAGCAAGCTTCCCGGGACAGTAAACACTGAAGCTTTCTTT
15	TRBD1	TRBV3-1/TRBV3-2	NA	TRBJ2-5	CASSQDLQGAKTQYF	TGTGCCAGCAGCCAAGATCTACAGGGGGCGAAGACCCAGTACTTC
17	NA	TRBV4-3	few	TRBJ1-2	CASSQEAHEETTYGYTF	TGCGCCAGCAGCCAAGAGGCCCATGAGGAAACCACCTATGGCTACACCTTC
13	TRBD1	TRBV10-1	NA	TRBJ1-4	CASSRTGCEKLFF	TGCGCCAGCAGTCGGACAGGGTGCGAAAAACTGTTTTTT
16	TRBD1	TRBV6-2/TRBV6-3	NA	TRBJ1-2	CASSYGGQGAGYGYTF	TGTGCCAGCAGTTACGGCGGACAGGGGGCTGGGTATGGCTACACCTTC
15	NA	TRBV9	NA	TRBJ2-2	CASSVGVRSTGELFF	TGTGCCAGCAGCGTAGGGGTTAGGAGCACCGGGGAGCTGTTTTTT
15	NA	TRBV7-6	NA	TRBJ2-2	CASSALSENTGELFF	TGTGCCAGCAGCGCTCTTAGCGAGAACACCGGGGAGCTGTTTTTT
14	NA	TRBV29-1	few	TRBJ2-5	CSVAPGHSQETQYF	TGCAGCGTTGCACCGGGACACAGCCAAGAGACCCAGTACTTC
14	NA	TRBV18	NA	TRBJ2-5	CASSPRVDQETQYF	TGTGCCAGCTCACCGAGGGTCGACCAAGAGACCCAGTACTTC
13	NA	TRBV7-9	NA	TRBJ1-1	CASSFDRFTEAFF	TGTGCCAGCAGCTTCGACAGGTTCACTGAAGCTTTCTTT
14	NA	TRBV7-8	NA	TRBJ2-2	CASSSGMNTGELFF	TGTGCCAGCAGCTCCGGGATGAACACCGGGGAGCTGTTTTTT
18	TRBD1	TRBV4-1	NA	TRBJ2-1	CASSQEKGGDSYYNEQFF	TGCGCCAGCAGCCAAGAAAAGGGTGGGGACAGCTACTACAATGAGCAGTTCTTC
14	TRBD1	TRBV5-1	once	TRBJ1-6	CASAVGTDHSPLHF	TGCGCCAGCGCGGTCGGGACAGACCATTCACCCCTCCACTTT
16	NA	TRBV13	NA	TRBJ2-2	CASSPPVQGFTGELFF	TGTGCCAGCAGCCCTCCCGTACAGGGATTCACCGGGGAGCTGTTTTTT
15	NA	TRBV6-5	NA	TRBJ1-1	CASSYSSSLNTEAFF	TGTGCCAGCAGTTACTCGAGCAGTCTGAACACTGAAGCTTTCTTT
14	NA	TRBV7-7	NA	TRBJ1-1	CASSPLGIGTEAFF	TGTGCCAGCAGCCCTTTGGGGATTGGGACTGAAGCTTTCTTT
17	TRBD1	TRBV11-2	NA	TRBJ1-4	CASSAHITGTENEKLFF	TGTGCCAGCAGTGCCCACATCACCGGGACAGAAAATGAAAAACTGTTTTTT
13	TRBD1	TRBV11-2	once	TRBJ1-1	CASSFQGAGEAFF	TGTGCCAGCAGCTTCCAGGGGGCTGGTGAAGCTTTCTTT
14	NA	TRBV6-2/TRBV6-3	NA	TRBJ1-4	CASSYGGQFWKLFF	TGTGCCAGCAGTTACGGGGGGCAGTTCTGGAAACTGTTTTTT
15	TRBD2	TRBV3-1/TRBV3-2	NA	TRBJ2-7	CASSQAASGSYEQYF	TGTGCCAGCAGCCAGGCGGCTAGCGGATCCTACGAGCAGTACTTC